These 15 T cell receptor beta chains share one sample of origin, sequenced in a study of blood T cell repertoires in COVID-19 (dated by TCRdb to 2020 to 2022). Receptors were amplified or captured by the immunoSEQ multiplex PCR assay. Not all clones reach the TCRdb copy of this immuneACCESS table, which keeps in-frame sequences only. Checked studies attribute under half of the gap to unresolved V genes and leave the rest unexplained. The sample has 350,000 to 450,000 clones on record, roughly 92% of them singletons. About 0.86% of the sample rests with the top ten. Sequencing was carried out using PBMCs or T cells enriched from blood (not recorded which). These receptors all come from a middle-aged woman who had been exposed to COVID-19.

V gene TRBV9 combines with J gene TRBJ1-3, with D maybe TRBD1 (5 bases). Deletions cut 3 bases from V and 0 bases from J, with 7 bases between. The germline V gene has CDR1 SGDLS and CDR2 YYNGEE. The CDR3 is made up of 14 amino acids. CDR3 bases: TGTGCCAGCAGCGCGACAGTCTCTGGAAACACCATATATTTT. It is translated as CASSATVSGNTIYF.

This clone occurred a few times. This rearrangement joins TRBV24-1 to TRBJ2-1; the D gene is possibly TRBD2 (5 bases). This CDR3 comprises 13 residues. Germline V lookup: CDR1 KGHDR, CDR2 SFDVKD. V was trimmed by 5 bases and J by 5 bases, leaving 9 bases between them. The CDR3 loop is CATSGPGNNEQFF. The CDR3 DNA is TGTGCCACCAGTGGTCCCGGGAACAATGAGCAGTTCTTC.

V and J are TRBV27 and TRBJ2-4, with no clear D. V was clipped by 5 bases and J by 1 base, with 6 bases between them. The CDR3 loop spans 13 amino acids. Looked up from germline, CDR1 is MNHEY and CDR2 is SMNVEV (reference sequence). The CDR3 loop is CASSPQAKNIQYF. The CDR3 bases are TGTGCCAGCAGTCCTCAGGCCAAAAACATTCAGTACTTC.

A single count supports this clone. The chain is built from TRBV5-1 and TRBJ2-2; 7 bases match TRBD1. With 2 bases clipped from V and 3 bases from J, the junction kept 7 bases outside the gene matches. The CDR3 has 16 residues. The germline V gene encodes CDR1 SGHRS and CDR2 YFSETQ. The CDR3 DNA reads TGCGCCAGCAGCTTTGTAAGGGGGCGGGACACCGGGGAGCTGTTTTTT. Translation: CASSFVRGRDTGELFF.

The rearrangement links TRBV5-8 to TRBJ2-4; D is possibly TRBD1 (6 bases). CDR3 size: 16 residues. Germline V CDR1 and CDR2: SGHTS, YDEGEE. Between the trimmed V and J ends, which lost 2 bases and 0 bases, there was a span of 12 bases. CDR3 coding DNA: TGTGCCAGCAGCTTAGGACAGCTGCTAGCCAAAAACATTCAGTACTTC. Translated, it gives CASSLGQLLAKNIQYF. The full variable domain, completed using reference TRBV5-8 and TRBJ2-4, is EAGVTQSPTHLIKTRGQQATLRCSPISGHTSVYWYQQALGLGLQFLLWYDEGEERNRGNFPPRFSGRQFPNYSSELNVNALELEDSALYLCASSLGQLLAKNIQYFGAGTRLSVL.

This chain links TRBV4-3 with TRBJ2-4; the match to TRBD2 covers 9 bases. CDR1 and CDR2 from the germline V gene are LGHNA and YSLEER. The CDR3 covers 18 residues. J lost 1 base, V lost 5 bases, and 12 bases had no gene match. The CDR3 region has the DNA TGCGCCAGCAGCGAGCGCGGGAGGGCCAGGGGGGCCAAAAACATTCAGTACTTC. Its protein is CASSERGRARGAKNIQYF.

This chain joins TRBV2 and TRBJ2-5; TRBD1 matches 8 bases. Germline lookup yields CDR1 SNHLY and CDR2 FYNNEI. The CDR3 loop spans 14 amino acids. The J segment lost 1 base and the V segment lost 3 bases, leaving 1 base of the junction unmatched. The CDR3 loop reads CASSDGTGQETQYF. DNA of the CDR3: TGTGCCAGCAGTGACGGGACAGGCCAAGAGACCCAGTACTTC.

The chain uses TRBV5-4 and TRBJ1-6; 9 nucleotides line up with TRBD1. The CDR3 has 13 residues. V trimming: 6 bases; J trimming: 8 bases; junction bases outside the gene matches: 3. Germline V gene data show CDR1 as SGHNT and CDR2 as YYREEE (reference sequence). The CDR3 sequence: CASTGDRDSPLHF. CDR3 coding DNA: TGTGCCAGCACCGGGGACAGGGATTCACCCCTCCACTTT.

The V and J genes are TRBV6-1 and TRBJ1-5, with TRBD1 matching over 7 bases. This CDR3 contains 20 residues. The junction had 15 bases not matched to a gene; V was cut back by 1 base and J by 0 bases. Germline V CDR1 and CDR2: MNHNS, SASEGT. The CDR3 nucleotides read TGTGCCAGCAGTGAAGGTCGGTTGGTGACAGGGAGCCTTAGCAATCAGCCCCAGCATTTT. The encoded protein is CASSEGRLVTGSLSNQPQHF.

In DNA form, the CDR3 reads TGTGCCAGCAGCGCCGGGACAGGACACACGGGCACTGGAAACACCATATATTTT. Translation: CASSAGTGHTGTGNTIYF. V and J are TRBV5-8 and TRBJ1-3, with 8 bases matching TRBD1. The V gene end was trimmed by 4 bases and the J gene end by 2 bases; junction bases not matched to a gene: 14. In germline, CDR1 is SGHTS, CDR2 YDEGEE. The CDR3 runs to 18 residues. Full variable domain (missing parts from reference TRBV5-8 and TRBJ1-3): EAGVTQSPTHLIKTRGQQATLRCSPISGHTSVYWYQQALGLGLQFLLWYDEGEERNRGNFPPRFSGRQFPNYSSELNVNALELEDSALYLCASSAGTGHTGTGNTIYFGEGSWLTVV.

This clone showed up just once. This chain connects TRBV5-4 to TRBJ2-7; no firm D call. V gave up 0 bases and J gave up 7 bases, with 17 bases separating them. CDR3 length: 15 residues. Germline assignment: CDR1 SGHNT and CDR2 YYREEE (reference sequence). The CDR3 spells CASSLGYSISTEQYF. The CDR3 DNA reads TGTGCCAGCAGCTTGGGGTACAGCATTTCCACAGAGCAGTACTTC.

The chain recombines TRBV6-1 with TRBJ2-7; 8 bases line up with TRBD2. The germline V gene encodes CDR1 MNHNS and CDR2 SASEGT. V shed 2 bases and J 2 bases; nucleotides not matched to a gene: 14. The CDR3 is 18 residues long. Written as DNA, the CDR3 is TGTGCCAGCAGTGAATTACGTGGGGCGGGAGGAAAACCCTACGAGCAGTACTTC. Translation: CASSELRGAGGKPYEQYF.

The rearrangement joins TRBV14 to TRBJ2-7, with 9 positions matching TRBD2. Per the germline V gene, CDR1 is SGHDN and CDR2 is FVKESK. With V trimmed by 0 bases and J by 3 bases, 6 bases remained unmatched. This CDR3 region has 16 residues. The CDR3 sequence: CASSQENLAGIYEQYF. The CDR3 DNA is TGTGCCAGCAGCCAAGAAAATCTAGCGGGAATCTACGAGCAGTACTTC.

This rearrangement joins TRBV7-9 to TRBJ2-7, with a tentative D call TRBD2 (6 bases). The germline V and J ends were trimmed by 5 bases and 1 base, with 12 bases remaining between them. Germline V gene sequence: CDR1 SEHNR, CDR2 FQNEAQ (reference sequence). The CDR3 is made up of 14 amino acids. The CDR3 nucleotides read TGTGCCAGCAGCCCCGGGACTGATTCCTACGAGCAGTACTTC. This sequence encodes CASSPGTDSYEQYF.

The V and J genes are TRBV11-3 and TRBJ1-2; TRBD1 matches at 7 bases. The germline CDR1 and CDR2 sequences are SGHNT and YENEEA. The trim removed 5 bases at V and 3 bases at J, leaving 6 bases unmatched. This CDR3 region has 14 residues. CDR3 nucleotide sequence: TGTGCCAGCAGCCCGCGACAGGGCTACTATGGCTACACCTTC. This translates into CASSPRQGYYGYTF.